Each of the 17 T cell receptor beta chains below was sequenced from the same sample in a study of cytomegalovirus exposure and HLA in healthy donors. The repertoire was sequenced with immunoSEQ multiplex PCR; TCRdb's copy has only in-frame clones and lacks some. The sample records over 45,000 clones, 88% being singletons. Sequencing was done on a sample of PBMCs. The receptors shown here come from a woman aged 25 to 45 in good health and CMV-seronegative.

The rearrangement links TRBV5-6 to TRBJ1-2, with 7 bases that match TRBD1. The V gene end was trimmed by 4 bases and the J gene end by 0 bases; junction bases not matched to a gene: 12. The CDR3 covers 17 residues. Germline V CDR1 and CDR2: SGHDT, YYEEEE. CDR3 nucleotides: TGTGCCAGCAGCCAACTTTTGACAGGGAGTGCTAACTATGGCTACACCTTC. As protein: CASSQLLTGSANYGYTF.

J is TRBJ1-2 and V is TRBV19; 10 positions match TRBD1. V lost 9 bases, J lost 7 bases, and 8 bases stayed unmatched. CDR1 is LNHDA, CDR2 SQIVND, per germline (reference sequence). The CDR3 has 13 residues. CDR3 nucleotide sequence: TGTGCCAGCCAGGGGGACAGGGGAGCTGGCTACACCTTC. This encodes CASQGDRGAGYTF. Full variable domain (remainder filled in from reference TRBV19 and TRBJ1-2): DGGITQSPKYLFRKEGQNVTLSCEQNLNHDAMYWYRQDPGQGLRLIYYSQIVNDFQKGDIAEGYSVSREKKESFPLTVTSAQKNPTAFYLCASQGDRGAGYTFGSGTRLTVV.

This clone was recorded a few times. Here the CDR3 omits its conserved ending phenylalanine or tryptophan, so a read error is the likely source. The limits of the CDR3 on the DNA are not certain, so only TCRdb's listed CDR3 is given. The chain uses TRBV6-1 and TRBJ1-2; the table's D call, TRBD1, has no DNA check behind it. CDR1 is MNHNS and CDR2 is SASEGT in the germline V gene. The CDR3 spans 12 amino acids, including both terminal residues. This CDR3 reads CASTEDVGGQGV.

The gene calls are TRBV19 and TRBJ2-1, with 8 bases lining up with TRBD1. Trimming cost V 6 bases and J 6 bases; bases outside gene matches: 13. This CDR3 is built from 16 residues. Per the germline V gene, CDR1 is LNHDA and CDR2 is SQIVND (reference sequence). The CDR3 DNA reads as TGTGCCAGTAGGTTGTTTGGGGACAGGCCTATCAATGAGCAGTTCTTC. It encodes CASRLFGDRPINEQFF.

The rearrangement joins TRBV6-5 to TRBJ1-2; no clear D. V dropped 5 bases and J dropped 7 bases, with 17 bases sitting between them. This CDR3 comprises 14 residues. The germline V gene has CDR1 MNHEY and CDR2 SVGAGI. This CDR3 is CASSQRNPLTGYTF. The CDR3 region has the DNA TGTGCCAGCAGTCAGAGGAACCCCCTTACTGGCTACACCTTC.

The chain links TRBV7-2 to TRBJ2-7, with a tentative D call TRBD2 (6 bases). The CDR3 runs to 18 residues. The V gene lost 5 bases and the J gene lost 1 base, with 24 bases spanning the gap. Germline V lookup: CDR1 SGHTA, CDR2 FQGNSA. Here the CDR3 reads CASSPSSGTPNPSYEQYF. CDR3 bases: TGTGCCAGCAGCCCAAGCTCCGGGACTCCCAACCCATCCTACGAGCAGTACTTC.

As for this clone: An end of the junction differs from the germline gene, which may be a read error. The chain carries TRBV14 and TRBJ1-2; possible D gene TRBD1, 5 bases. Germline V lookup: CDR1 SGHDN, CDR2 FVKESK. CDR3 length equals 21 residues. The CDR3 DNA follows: TGTGCCAGCAGCCCGATCCATCGGGCAGGGCCCCGGATATCTTCTAACTATGGCTACACTTTC. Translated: CASSPIHRAGPRISSNYGYTF.

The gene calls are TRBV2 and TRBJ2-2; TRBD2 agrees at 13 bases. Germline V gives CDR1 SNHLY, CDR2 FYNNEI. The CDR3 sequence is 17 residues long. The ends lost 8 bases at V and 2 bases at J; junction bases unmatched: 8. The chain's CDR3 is CASATGTSGTNTGELFF. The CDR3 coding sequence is TGTGCCAGCGCCACCGGGACTAGCGGGACTAACACCGGGGAGCTGTTTTTT.

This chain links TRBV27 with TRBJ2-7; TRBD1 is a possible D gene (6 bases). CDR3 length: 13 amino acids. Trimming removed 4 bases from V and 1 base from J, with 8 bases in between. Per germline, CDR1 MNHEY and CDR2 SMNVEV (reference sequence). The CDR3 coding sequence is TGTGCCAGCAGTTACAGGGAATCCTACGAGCAGTACTTC. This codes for CASSYRESYEQYF.

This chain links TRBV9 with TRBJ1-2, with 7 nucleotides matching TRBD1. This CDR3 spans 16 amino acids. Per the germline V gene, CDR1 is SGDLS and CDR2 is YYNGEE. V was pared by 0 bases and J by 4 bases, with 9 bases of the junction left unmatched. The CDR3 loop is CASSVEVQGSSYGYTF. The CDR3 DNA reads TGTGCCAGCAGCGTAGAGGTACAGGGGAGTAGCTATGGCTACACCTTC.

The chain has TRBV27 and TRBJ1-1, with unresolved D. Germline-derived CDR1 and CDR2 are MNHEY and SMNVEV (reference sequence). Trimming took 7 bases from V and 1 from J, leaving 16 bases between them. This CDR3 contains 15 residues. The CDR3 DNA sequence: TGTGCCAGCACTTTGTACGGGTACGCGAACACTGAAGCTTTCTTT. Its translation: CASTLYGYANTEAFF.

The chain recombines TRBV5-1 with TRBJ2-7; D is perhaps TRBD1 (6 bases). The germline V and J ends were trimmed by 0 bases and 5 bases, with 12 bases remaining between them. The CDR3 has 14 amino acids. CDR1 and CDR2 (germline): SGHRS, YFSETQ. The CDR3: CASSLDSRGHEQYF. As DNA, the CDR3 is TGCGCCAGCAGCTTGGACTCCAGGGGCCACGAGCAGTACTTC.

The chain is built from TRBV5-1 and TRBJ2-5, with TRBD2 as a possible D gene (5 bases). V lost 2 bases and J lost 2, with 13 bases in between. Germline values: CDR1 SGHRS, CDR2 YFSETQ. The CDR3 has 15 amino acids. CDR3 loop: CASSLLSRLQETQYF. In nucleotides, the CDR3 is TGCGCCAGCAGCTTATTATCCAGACTACAAGAGACCCAGTACTTC.

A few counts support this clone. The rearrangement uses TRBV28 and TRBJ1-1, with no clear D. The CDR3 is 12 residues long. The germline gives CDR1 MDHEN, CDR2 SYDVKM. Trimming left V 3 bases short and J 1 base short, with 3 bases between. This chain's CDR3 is CASSFRNTEAFF. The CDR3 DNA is TGTGCCAGCAGTTTCCGGAACACTGAAGCTTTCTTT.

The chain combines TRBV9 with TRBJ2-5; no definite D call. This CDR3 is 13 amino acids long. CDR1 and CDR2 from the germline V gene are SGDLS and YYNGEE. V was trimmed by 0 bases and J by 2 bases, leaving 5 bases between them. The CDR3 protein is CASSVGPQETQYF. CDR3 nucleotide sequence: TGTGCCAGCAGCGTAGGGCCGCAAGAGACCCAGTACTTC.

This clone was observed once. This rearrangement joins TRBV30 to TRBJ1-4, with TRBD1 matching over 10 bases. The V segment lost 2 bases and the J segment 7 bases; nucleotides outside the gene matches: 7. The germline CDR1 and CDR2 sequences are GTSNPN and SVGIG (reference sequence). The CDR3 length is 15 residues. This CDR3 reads CAWSTRTGGGEKLFF. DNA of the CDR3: TGTGCCTGGAGTACCCGGACAGGGGGAGGTGAAAAACTGTTTTTT.

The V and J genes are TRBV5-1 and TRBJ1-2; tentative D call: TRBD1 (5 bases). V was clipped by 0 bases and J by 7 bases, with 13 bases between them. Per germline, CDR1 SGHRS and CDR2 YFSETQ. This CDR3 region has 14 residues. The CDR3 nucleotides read TGCGCCAGCAGCTTGGGGGGGGAACTTGTTGGCTACACCTTC. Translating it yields CASSLGGELVGYTF.